This T cell receptor beta chain was sequenced during a study of blood T cell repertoires in COVID-19. Overall study: T cells, B-cell-depleted T cells, or PBMCs supplied cDNA or gDNA.

This CDR3 has 13 residues. Trimming removed 1 base from V and 3 bases from J, with 6 bases in between. Looked up from germline, CDR1 is MNHEY and CDR2 is SMNVEV (reference sequence). In the authors' methods: Reference gene primer amplification in the assay estimated nucleated cell counts. Produced via immunoSEQ multiplex PCR; TCRdb's table is partial and in-frame only. V and J calls and clone size are those listed in that table; D and trimming were worked out from the DNA. The data show around 260,000 clones, about 89% seen once. It was during active infection that Seattle patients were enrolled and then longitudinally followed.

This chain connects TRBV27 to TRBJ1-1, with no clear D. Sequencing used peripheral blood. The TCR comes from a woman aged 25-40 years with COVID-19, enrolled during active disease. Written as DNA, the CDR3 is TGTGCCAGCAGTTTATTCCCGGACACTGAAGCTTTCTTT. This encodes CASSLFPDTEAFF.